This section outlines one T cell receptor (beta chain) sequence together with its context. The antigen is undetermined. TCRdb re-analysed the reads in MiXCR, keeping a single row per CDR3 protein. The table records 100,000 to 150,000 distinct CDR3 sequences, roughly a quarter of them present only once. This sample stems from a study of T cell repertoires in cytomegalovirus infection. In the study overall: Signatures in public TCR beta sequences pointed to both CMV infection and matching HLA type. The study's findings and limits: CMV carriers with the relevant HLA were identified by cumulative public TCR beta family frequency. Clonotypes of TCR beta that were HLA-C-restricted and CMV-specific dominated the ex vivo response.

CDR3 length: 14 amino acids. With 1 base removed from V and 5 bases from J, the gap between germline ends came to 11 bases. Germline CDR1 SEHNR, CDR2 FQNEAQ (reference sequence). V gene TRBV7-9 combines with J gene TRBJ1-1; TRBD1 might be the D (6 bases). The TCR originated in a human donor in good health (CMV status not recorded). Some clones in this sample may be carry-over from other donors' samples. Material for sequencing was PBMCs, sequenced either directly or after in vitro stimulation (not recorded which). The CDR3 loop reads CASSLEQGGTEAFF. CDR3 bases: TGTGCCAGCAGCTTAGAACAGGGAGGGACTGAAGCTTTCTTT. Full variable domain (remainder filled in from reference TRBV7-9 and TRBJ1-1): DTGVSQNPRHKITKRGQNVTFRCDPISEHNRLYWYRQTLGQGPEFLTYFQNEAQLEKSRLLSDRFSAERPKGSFSTLEIQRTEQGDSAMYLCASSLEQGGTEAFFGQGTRLTVV.